This T cell receptor beta chain is from a study of Graves' ophthalmopathy and Graves' hyperthyroidism. Study-wide points: Ophthalmopathy and stable hyperthyroidism were discriminated by a 13-signature model, with over 85% sensitivity and around 77% specificity. Among thyroid clonotypes expanded above 0.001 frequency, most also appeared in blood.

Establishment of the diagnosis relied upon clinical symptoms, serum thyroxine, TRAb, thyroid ultrasound and orbital computed tomography. This clonotype was seen repeatedly, ten times or more. The target antigen is unknown. Amplification of TCR beta CDR3 regions used RNA transcripts. First-round RT-PCR relied on HTBI primers, and a second-round multiplex PCR came next. A single record per CDR3 protein comes from TCRdb applying MiXCR to the multiplex PCR reads. The repertoire holds 500,000 to 600,000 distinct CDR3 sequences, with less than 45% as singletons. This CDR3 region has 11 residues. The V gene's germline CDR1 is MNHEY and CDR2 SVGAGI. Trimming took 5 bases from V and 7 from J, leaving 8 bases between them.

The TCR comes from an adult man with Graves' hyperthyroidism. The V call is TRBV6-5, the J call TRBJ1-2, with unresolved D. The specimen was peripheral blood or thyroid tissue (not recorded which). The CDR3, as DNA: TGTGCCAGCAGTGGCAACGGTGGCTACACCTTC. It is translated as CASSGNGGYTF.